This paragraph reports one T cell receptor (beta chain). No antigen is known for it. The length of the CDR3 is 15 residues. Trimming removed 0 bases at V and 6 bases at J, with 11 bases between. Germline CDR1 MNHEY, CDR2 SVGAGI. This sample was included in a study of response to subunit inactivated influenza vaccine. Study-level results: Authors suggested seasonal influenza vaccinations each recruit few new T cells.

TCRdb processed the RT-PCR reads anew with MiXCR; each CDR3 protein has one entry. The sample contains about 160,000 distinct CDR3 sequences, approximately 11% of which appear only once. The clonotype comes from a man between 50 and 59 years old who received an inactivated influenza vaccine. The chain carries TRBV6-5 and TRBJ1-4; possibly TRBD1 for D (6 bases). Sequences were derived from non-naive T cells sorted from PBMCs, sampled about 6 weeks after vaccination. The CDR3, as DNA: TGTGCCAGCAGTTACTCTGCAGGGGTATATGAAAAACTGTTTTTT. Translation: CASSYSAGVYEKLFF.